Presented here are 23 T cell receptor beta chains from one specimen sequenced in a study of Graves' ophthalmopathy and Graves' hyperthyroidism. Amplified TCR beta CDR3 regions were obtained using RNA transcripts as template. A first-round RT-PCR used HTBI primers, followed by a second-round multiplex PCR. TCRdb itself ran the multiplex PCR reads through MiXCR, one entry per CDR3 protein. Among about 400,000 distinct CDR3 sequences, less than 20% were seen once, and the ten largest hold 5.5% to 7%. The sequenced sample consisted of peripheral blood. These receptors came from a woman under 30 with stable Graves' hyperthyroidism.

In this sample, this clonotype turned up many times. V is TRBV11-2 and J is TRBJ1-6; 8 nucleotides line up with TRBD1. Per the germline V gene, CDR1 is SGHAT and CDR2 is FQNNGV. The ends lost 5 bases at V and 6 bases at J; junction bases unmatched: 6. CDR3 size: 15 residues. CDR3 bases: TGTGCCAGCAGCGGAGACAGGGGAGTTAATTCACCCCTCCACTTT. The encoded protein is CASSGDRGVNSPLHF.

This clonotype was counted ten times or more. This sequence joins TRBV6-1 and TRBJ2-7; a possible D gene is TRBD1 (6 bases). V was pared by 6 bases and J by 5 bases, with 11 bases between. CDR3 length: 12 residues. The V gene's germline CDR1 is MNHNS and CDR2 SASEGT. CDR3 protein: CASSQQGNEQYF. CDR3 sequence (DNA): TGTGCCAGCAGCCAACAGGGTAACGAGCAGTACTTC.

The V and J genes are TRBV6-1 and TRBJ1-1, with no clear D. CDR3 length equals 18 residues. Germline CDR1 is MNHNS and CDR2 is SASEGT. Deletions cut 3 bases from V and 4 bases from J, with 24 bases between. This CDR3 reads CASSEWATTGSGVTEAFF. CDR3 nucleotide sequence: TGTGCCAGCAGTGAGTGGGCGACGACGGGGTCTGGAGTCACTGAAGCTTTCTTT.

In this sample, this clonotype turned up many times. One end of the junction varies from germline; a read error may be responsible. This chain links TRBV2 with TRBJ1-5; no reliable D call. Germline V gene data show CDR1 as SNHLY and CDR2 as FYNNEI. CDR3 size: 14 residues. The CDR3 DNA is TGTGCCAGCAGGGAAGGGCGGGACAATCAGCCCCAGCATTTT. Protein sequence: CASREGRDNQPQHF.

This clonotype came up many times. J is TRBJ1-5 and V is TRBV5-1, with 7 bases identical to TRBD1. After removal of 0 bases from V and 6 bases from J, the junction contained 6 bases not matched to a gene. CDR1 is SGHRS, CDR2 YFSETQ, per germline. This CDR3 has 15 residues. The CDR3 here is CASSLGDRAGQPQHF. DNA for the CDR3: TGCGCCAGCAGCTTGGGAGACAGGGCCGGTCAGCCCCAGCATTTT.

This clonotype was seen at least ten times. This chain uses TRBV13 with TRBJ2-5, with TRBD2 identical over 14 bases. Per germline, CDR1 PRHDT and CDR2 FYEKMQ (reference sequence). The CDR3 covers 17 residues. The V and J ends lost 2 bases and 0 bases, in that order; junction bases with no gene match: 2. CDR3 sequence (DNA): TGTGCCAGCAGCTTACGACTAGCGGGGGGGTACCAAGAGACCCAGTACTTC. It translates to CASSLRLAGGYQETQYF.

V usage is TRBV20-1 and J usage is TRBJ2-5; 7 nucleotides agree with TRBD2. The CDR3 is 14 residues long. Germline CDR1 DFQATT, CDR2 SNEGSKA (reference sequence). V lost 2 bases and J lost 4; bases outside the gene matches: 7. The DNA of the CDR3 is TGCAGTGCTAGACAGCGGGGCTTCTCAGAGACCCAGTACTTC. Its translation is CSARQRGFSETQYF.

The genes are TRBV28 and TRBJ1-2; 7 bases align to TRBD1. Unmatched junction bases numbered 8, after V lost 9 bases and J lost 4 bases. Looked up from germline, CDR1 is MDHEN and CDR2 is SYDVKM. CDR3 size: 13 residues. CDR3: CASHDRASYGYTF. CDR3 bases: TGTGCCAGTCACGACAGGGCCTCCTATGGCTACACCTTC.

This clonotype has at least ten counts. Relative to the germline gene, one junction end is altered; a read error may explain this. The rearrangement joins TRBV6-1 to TRBJ1-3, with D hard to call. This CDR3 is 14 amino acids long. In germline, CDR1 is MNHNS, CDR2 SASEGT. For the CDR3, the DNA is TGTGCCAGCAGTGAACACCCCTCTGGAAACACCACATATTTT. It yields the protein CASSEHPSGNTTYF.

The table lists this clonotype with many counts. The rearrangement links TRBV3-1 to TRBJ1-2; unclear D gene. This CDR3 is built from 12 residues. V lost 4 bases and J 4 bases, leaving 7 bases between the germline ends. CDR1 is LGHDT, CDR2 YNNKEL, per germline (reference sequence). The CDR3 coding sequence is TGTGCCAGCAGCCGTCGAAGCTATGGCTACACCTTC. Translation: CASSRRSYGYTF.

This clonotype was counted at least ten times. V is TRBV12-3 or TRBV12-4 and J is TRBJ2-5; 11 bases line up with TRBD2. Trimming took 6 bases from V and 5 from J; bases not matched to a gene: 2. The CDR3 has 13 residues. The CDR3 coding sequence is TGTGCCAGCAGGGGACTAGCGGAGGAGACCCAGTACTTC. This translates into CASRGLAEETQYF.

This clonotype was counted at least ten times. The chain uses TRBV24-1 and TRBJ2-2; 7 bases match TRBD1. The CDR3 consists of 14 residues. CDR1 is KGHDR, CDR2 SFDVKD, per germline. V dropped 7 bases and J dropped 5; count of bases not matched to a gene: 6. DNA of the CDR3: TGTGCCACCAGAGATACAGGGGAAACCGGGGAGCTGTTTTTT. Its protein product is CATRDTGETGELFF.

Details on this clonotype: Since a much larger clone is just one base distant, this may be a read error. In nucleotides, the CDR3 is TGTGCCAGCAGTGGACAGATTAACACTGAAGCTTGCTTT. The encoded protein is CASSGQINTEACF. The chain links TRBV6-2 or TRBV6-3 to TRBJ1-1; tentative D call: TRBD1 (6 bases). The CDR3 has 13 residues. Germline lookup yields CDR1 MNHEY and CDR2 SVGEGT.

This clonotype was counted a few times. The genes are TRBV9 and TRBJ1-1; unclear D gene. Deletions cut 0 bases from V and 1 base from J, with 7 bases between. Germline lookup yields CDR1 SGDLS and CDR2 YYNGEE. CDR3 length: 14 residues. The CDR3 protein is CASSVVPGNTEAFF. As DNA, the CDR3 is TGTGCCAGCAGCGTAGTCCCGGGGAACACTGAAGCTTTCTTT.

This clonotype was seen ten or more times. Being one base from a much bigger clone, this may be a read error. The CDR3 reads CATSSGSVGETQHF. In DNA, the CDR3 is TGTGCCACCAGCAGCGGAAGTGTAGGAGAGACCCAGCACTTC. V and J are TRBV15 and TRBJ2-5, with D uncertain. CDR3 size: 14 residues. Germline CDR1 is LNHNV and CDR2 is YYDKDF (reference sequence).

Many counts were recorded for this clonotype. This sequence joins TRBV20-1 and TRBJ1-2; no firm D call. This CDR3 has 11 residues. Trimming shortened V by 1 base and J by 5 bases, and 5 bases separated the two germline ends. Germline V CDR1 and CDR2: DFQATT, SNEGSKA (reference sequence). CDR3: CSARGGYGYTF. CDR3 nucleotide sequence: TGCAGTGCTAGAGGAGGGTATGGCTACACCTTC.

The table lists this clonotype with many counts. The chain employs TRBV24-1 and TRBJ2-7; TRBD2 is a possible D gene (5 bases). Germline CDR1 is KGHDR and CDR2 is SFDVKD. The V gene lost 10 bases and the J gene lost 5 bases, with 17 bases spanning the gap. This CDR3 contains 13 residues. CDR3 coding DNA: TGTGCCACTCCGGTGAGGGTGAGGAACGAGCAGTACTTC. This gives the protein CATPVRVRNEQYF.

This clonotype was seen repeatedly, ten times or more. The rearrangement joins TRBV18 to TRBJ1-1, with a weak D call TRBD1 (5 bases). This CDR3 contains 15 residues. V was clipped by 3 bases and J by 5 bases, with 16 bases between them. Germline V gene lookup returns CDR1 KGHSH and CDR2 LQKENI. This CDR3 is CASSPPGTLGTEAFF. DNA for the CDR3: TGTGCCAGCTCACCGCCGGGGACCCTCGGGACTGAAGCTTTCTTT.

This clonotype has only a few counts. V and J are TRBV24-1 and TRBJ2-5, with a weak D call TRBD1 (6 bases). The ends were cut back, 0 bases at V and 5 bases at J, with 15 bases in the middle. This CDR3 spans 16 amino acids. Per germline, CDR1 KGHDR and CDR2 SFDVKD. The CDR3 sequence: CATSDLNQGPMETQYF. The CDR3 nucleotides are TGTGCCACCAGTGATTTGAATCAGGGGCCTATGGAGACCCAGTACTTC.

Ten or more counts support this clonotype. This CDR3 is CASGLPLGIEGAETQYF. CDR3 sequence (DNA): TGTGCTAGTGGTTTGCCCCTCGGGATCGAGGGGGCGGAGACCCAGTACTTC. V gene TRBV12-5 combines with J gene TRBJ2-5; the match to TRBD1 covers 7 bases. The CDR3 spans 17 residues. Germline V gives CDR1 LGHNT, CDR2 FRNRAP. Trimming at V came to 2 bases and at J to 5 bases, leaving 14 bases not matched to a gene.

This clonotype came up many times. One end of the junction fails to match germline, which may point to a read error. The V gene is TRBV7-2, the J gene TRBJ2-2; 8 nucleotides match TRBD1. This CDR3 has 11 amino acids. CDR1 and CDR2 from the germline V gene are SGHTA and FQGNSA. As DNA, the CDR3 is TGTGCCAGCATCTCCACAGGGGGGCTGTTTTTT. Protein product: CASISTGGLFF.

This clonotype was detected ten times or more. V and J are TRBV25-1 and TRBJ2-5; a possible D gene is TRBD2 (5 bases). Germline lookup yields CDR1 MGHDK and CDR2 SYGVNS. This CDR3 region has 13 residues. With 3 bases removed from V and 0 bases from J, the gap between germline ends came to 5 bases. The DNA for the CDR3 is TGTGCCAGCAGTGAGGACTACCAAGAGACCCAGTACTTC. This encodes CASSEDYQETQYF. The full variable domain, in which reference TRBV25-1 and TRBJ2-5 provide the parts outside the CDR3, is EADIYQTPRYLVIGTGKKITLECSQTMGHDKMYWYQQDPGMELHLIHYSYGVNSTEKGDLSSESTVSRIRTEHFPLTLESARPSHTSQYLCASSEDYQETQYFGPGTRLLVL.

Ten or more counts support this clonotype. The chain combines TRBV6-5 with TRBJ1-1; D not certain. Trimming cost V 0 bases and J 7 bases, with 6 bases left between them. In germline, CDR1 is MNHEY, CDR2 SVGAGI. This CDR3 region has 12 residues. CDR3 protein: CASSYSKHEAFF. CDR3 sequence (DNA): TGTGCCAGCAGTTACTCGAAACATGAAGCTTTCTTT.